This T cell receptor beta chain came from a study of T and B cells in COVID-19 patients. Study in general: COVID-19 patients gave peripheral blood either during active infection or after recovery. Recovered patients mostly had mild to moderate COVID-19 managed as outpatients. Active-infection patients were older, median approximately 68 years, than recovered patients, median roughly 37 years.

Trimming removed 4 bases at V and 3 bases at J, with 13 bases between. The CDR3 is 15 residues long. Germline V CDR1 and CDR2: SGHKS, YYEKEE (reference sequence). BIOMED2 TRB-A/B primer pools were used in multiplex TRB PCR. TCRdb re-derived calls from the multiplex PCR reads in MiXCR, one entry per CDR3 protein. The sample includes approximately 5,500 distinct CDR3 sequences, about 20% of them seen just once. Each TRB amplification used roughly 240-550 ng of genomic DNA from blood. This clonotype rates as medium-sized. This chain links TRBV5-5 with TRBJ1-4; D might be TRBD1 (5 bases). The receptor's source is a human donor with active COVID-19. Sequenced material: blood. The CDR3 reads CASSDRRGSNEKLFF. As DNA, the CDR3 is TGTGCCAGCAGCGACCGGAGGGGATCTAATGAAAAACTGTTTTTT.